This T cell receptor (beta chain) was obtained from a study of blood T cell repertoires in COVID-19. Study information: Sites in the United States, Italy and Spain provided acute and convalescent COVID-19 samples. Sample material is recorded as cDNA or gDNA derived from T cells, B-cell-depleted T cells, or PBMCs.

Germline V gene sequence: CDR1 ENHRY, CDR2 SYGVKD. The V and J ends lost 5 bases and 5 bases respectively, with 13 bases between them. CDR3 length: 13 amino acids. In the authors' methods: Reference gene primer amplification gave nucleated cell count estimates. Libraries were prepared by immunoSEQ multiplex PCR; TCRdb keeps only in-frame clonotypes and omits some of them. V, J and clone size reflect that table, while D and trimming were determined from the DNA. The data hold 95,000 to 100,000 clones, with 75% to 90% observed a single time. The sequence was collected from an elderly man with acute or convalescent COVID-19. Sequencing was done on a sample of peripheral blood. The rearrangement joins TRBV10-3 to TRBJ2-7; D perhaps matches TRBD1 (6 bases). CDR3 coding DNA: TGTGCCATCAGTCGAGGACAGTACAACGAGCAGTACTTC. This gives the protein CAISRGQYNEQYF.